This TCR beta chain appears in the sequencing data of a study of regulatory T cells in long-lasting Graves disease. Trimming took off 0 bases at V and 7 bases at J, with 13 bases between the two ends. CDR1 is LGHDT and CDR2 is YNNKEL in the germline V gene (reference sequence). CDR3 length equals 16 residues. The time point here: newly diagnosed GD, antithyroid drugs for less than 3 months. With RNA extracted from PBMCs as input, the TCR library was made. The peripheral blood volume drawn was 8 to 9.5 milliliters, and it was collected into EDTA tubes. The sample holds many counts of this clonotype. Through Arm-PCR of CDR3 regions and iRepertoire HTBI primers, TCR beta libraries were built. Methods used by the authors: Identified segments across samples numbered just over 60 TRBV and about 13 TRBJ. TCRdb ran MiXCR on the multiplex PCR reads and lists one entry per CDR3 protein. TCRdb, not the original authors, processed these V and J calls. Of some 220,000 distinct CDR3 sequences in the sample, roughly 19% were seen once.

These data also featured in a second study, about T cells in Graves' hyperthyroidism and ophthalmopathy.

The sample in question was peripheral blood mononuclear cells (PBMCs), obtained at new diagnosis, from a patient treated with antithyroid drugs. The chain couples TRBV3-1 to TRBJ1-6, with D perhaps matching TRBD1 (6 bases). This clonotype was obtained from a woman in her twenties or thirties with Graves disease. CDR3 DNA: TGTGCCAGCAGCCAAGATTCGGGGGGCTTGAATTCACCCCTCCACTTT. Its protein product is CASSQDSGGLNSPLHF.